Below, 19 T cell receptor beta chains from the same sample are listed, as sequenced in a study of CD8+ T cells in alopecia areata (dated by TCRdb to the late 2010s). Library method: the immunoSEQ multiplex PCR assay. RNA was extracted from all samples and reverse transcribed into cDNA as template for TCR sequencing. Entries here come from immuneACCESS through TCRdb and include only in-frame sequences with V and J called. Some clones fail to appear in such tables; in the studies checked, an unresolved V gene covers under half of the shortfall, and the cause of the remainder is unknown. The sample table contains some 200,000 clones; only one count was recorded for roughly three fifths of them. 4% to 6% of the sample is in the top ten clones. What was sequenced was CD8+ T cells sorted from blood. These receptors all stem from a human donor in good health.

The V gene is TRBV11-2, the J gene TRBJ2-5; the D gene is possibly TRBD2 (5 bases). V shed 3 bases and J shed 1 base, with 9 bases lying between them. From germline, CDR1 is SGHAT and CDR2 FQNNGV. This CDR3 spans 14 amino acids. This chain's CDR3 is CASSFSGIQETQYF. CDR3 DNA: TGTGCCAGCAGCTTCTCGGGGATCCAAGAGACCCAGTACTTC.

The chain is built from TRBV13 and TRBJ2-3; 7 nucleotides align to TRBD2. CDR1 and CDR2 (germline): PRHDT, FYEKMQ (reference sequence). V lost 6 bases to trimming and J lost 7 bases; unmatched junction nucleotides: 13. This CDR3 has 15 residues. CDR3 sequence reads: CASSWSGAAPYTQYF. DNA for the CDR3: TGTGCCAGCAGTTGGAGCGGGGCGGCCCCGTATACGCAGTATTTT.

This clone was detected only once. J is TRBJ2-5 and V is TRBV27, with D perhaps TRBD2 (5 bases). The CDR3 consists of 14 residues. Germline values: CDR1 MNHEY, CDR2 SMNVEV (reference sequence). V was clipped by 7 bases and J by 0 bases, with 12 bases between them. The CDR3 spells CASKRVSYQETQYF. CDR3 sequence (DNA): TGTGCCAGCAAGAGGGTCTCGTACCAAGAGACCCAGTACTTC.

The chain has TRBV5-1 and TRBJ2-5; no clear D gene. With 4 bases removed from V and 0 bases from J, the gap between germline ends came to 1 base. Germline V lookup: CDR1 SGHRS, CDR2 YFSETQ. CDR3 size: 11 residues. In DNA form, the CDR3 reads TGCGCCAGCAGCGACCAAGAGACCCAGTACTTC. Protein: CASSDQETQYF.

V usage is TRBV27 and J usage is TRBJ1-2; D gene uncertain. The V gene's germline CDR1 is MNHEY and CDR2 SMNVEV (reference sequence). This CDR3 has 11 residues. V lost 3 bases and J 8 bases, leaving 7 bases between the germline ends. CDR3 in DNA: TGTGCCAGCAGTTTTGAACAAGGCTACACCTTC. Its translation is CASSFEQGYTF.

This clone was counted between two and nine times. The chain is built from TRBV11-2 and TRBJ2-7; D perhaps matches TRBD2 (6 bases). Germline CDR1 SGHAT, CDR2 FQNNGV. Trimming took 1 base from V and 5 from J, leaving 9 bases between them. This CDR3 contains 13 residues. This CDR3 is CASSLVSGDEQYF. For the CDR3, the DNA is TGTGCCAGCAGCTTAGTTAGCGGCGACGAGCAGTACTTC. The variable domain in full, with the rest retrieved from reference TRBV11-2 and TRBJ2-7, is EAGVAQSPRYKIIEKRQSVAFWCNPISGHATLYWYQQILGQGPKLLIQFQNNGVVDDSQLPKDRFSAERLKGVDSTLKIQPAKLEDSAVYLCASSLVSGDEQYFGPGTRLTVT.

V gene TRBV7-9 combines with J gene TRBJ1-1; D unresolved. Trimming removed 4 bases from V and 6 bases from J, with 15 bases in between. This CDR3 region has 14 residues. Germline V gene lookup returns CDR1 SEHNR and CDR2 FQNEAQ (reference sequence). The CDR3 loop reads CASSYGSVRSEAFF. In DNA form, the CDR3 reads TGTGCCAGCAGCTATGGGTCGGTGAGGTCTGAAGCTTTCTTT.

The chain is built from TRBV19 and TRBJ2-3; D call uncertain. Germline V CDR1 and CDR2: LNHDA, SQIVND (reference sequence). The V and J ends lost 1 base and 1 base respectively, with 6 bases between them. This CDR3 has 14 amino acids. The CDR3 DNA reads as TGTGCCAGTAGTATAGCTGACCGCACAGATACGCAGTATTTT. Amino acid sequence: CASSIADRTDTQYF.

The chain uses TRBV15 and TRBJ1-2, with 7 positions matching TRBD1. Germline loops: CDR1 LNHNV, CDR2 YYDKDF (reference sequence). The ends lost 8 bases at V and 2 bases at J; junction bases unmatched: 5. This CDR3 contains 13 residues. The CDR3 is CATRQGVNYGYTF. CDR3 bases: TGTGCCACCCGACAGGGCGTGAACTATGGCTACACCTTC.

A few counts support this clone. This rearrangement joins TRBV29-1 to TRBJ1-1; 7 nucleotides agree with TRBD1. Trimming at V came to 3 bases and at J to 4 bases, leaving 11 bases not matched to a gene. Per the germline V gene, CDR1 is SQVTM and CDR2 is ANQGSEA. The CDR3 covers 15 residues. The CDR3 is CSVEKPGQLRTEAFF. CDR3 nucleotides: TGCAGCGTTGAGAAACCGGGACAGTTGCGCACTGAAGCTTTCTTT.

Only a few counts were recorded for this clone. The rearrangement uses TRBV19 and TRBJ2-7; 7 bases match TRBD2. CDR1 and CDR2 (germline): LNHDA, SQIVND (reference sequence). The ends lost 3 bases at V and 0 bases at J; junction bases unmatched: 2. CDR3 size: 14 residues. The CDR3, as DNA: TGTGCCAGTAGTATTACGGGGGGCTCCTACGAGCAGTACTTC. This sequence encodes CASSITGGSYEQYF.

This clone was counted a few times. The rearrangement joins TRBV29-1 to TRBJ2-1; 12 bases fit TRBD2. The CDR3 totals 13 residues. Germline-derived CDR1 and CDR2 are SQVTM and ANQGSEA. V shed 8 bases and J 8 bases; nucleotides not matched to a gene: 7. CDR3 residues: CSFLAGGPYEQFF. Written as DNA, the CDR3 is TGCAGCTTCCTAGCGGGGGGGCCGTATGAGCAGTTCTTC.

The chain carries TRBV5-6 and TRBJ2-5; the D is unclear. The CDR3 is 12 amino acids. CDR1 SGHDT and CDR2 YYEEEE come from the germline V gene. V lost 4 bases and J lost 5, with 9 bases in between. This chain's CDR3 is CASSPLRETQYF. CDR3 DNA: TGTGCCAGCAGCCCCCTCCGGGAGACCCAGTACTTC.

The chain recombines TRBV29-1 with TRBJ1-1; TRBD1 agrees at 9 bases. CDR1 SQVTM and CDR2 ANQGSEA come from the germline V gene. The CDR3 totals 12 residues. Trimming removed 6 bases from V and 6 bases from J; junction bases left unmatched: 5. The CDR3 spells CSVGQGIAEAFF. The CDR3 DNA follows: TGCAGCGTCGGACAGGGGATCGCTGAAGCTTTCTTT. Combining the CDR3 with reference TRBV29-1 and TRBJ1-1 gives the whole variable domain SAVISQKPSRDICQRGTSLTIQCQVDSQVTMMFWYRQQPGQSLTLIATANQGSEATYESGFVIDKFPISRPNLTFSTLTVSNMSPEDSSIYLCSVGQGIAEAFFGQGTRLTVV.

This chain links TRBV29-1 with TRBJ1-2; no clear D gene. V was pared by 5 bases and J by 6 bases, with 7 bases between. Per the germline V gene, CDR1 is SQVTM and CDR2 is ANQGSEA. The CDR3 runs 10 residues. CDR3 DNA: TGCAGCGTTCCCGATGATGGCTACACCTTC. It yields the protein CSVPDDGYTF. Looking up the rest from reference TRBV29-1 and TRBJ1-2 gives the full variable domain: SAVISQKPSRDICQRGTSLTIQCQVDSQVTMMFWYRQQPGQSLTLIATANQGSEATYESGFVIDKFPISRPNLTFSTLTVSNMSPEDSSIYLCSVPDDGYTFGSGTRLTVV.

V gene TRBV29-1 combines with J gene TRBJ1-2; weak D call: TRBD1 (5 bases). V shed 4 bases and J shed 4 bases, with 13 bases lying between them. CDR1 and CDR2 from the germline V gene are SQVTM and ANQGSEA. The CDR3 loop spans 13 amino acids. The CDR3: CSVAGTKFYGYTF. CDR3 nucleotides: TGCAGCGTTGCAGGGACGAAATTCTATGGCTACACCTTC.

This clone was detected ten times or more. This same CDR3 is encoded by further DNA sequences in the sample. J is TRBJ2-7 and V is TRBV27, with 7 positions matching TRBD1. V was clipped by 8 bases and J by 0 bases; unmatched bases: 7. The V gene's germline CDR1 is MNHEY and CDR2 SMNVEV (reference sequence). The length of the CDR3 is 14 residues. CDR3 coding DNA: TGTGCCAGCTCAGGACAGGAGAGCTCCTACGAGCAGTACTTC. It translates to CASSGQESSYEQYF.

The chain combines TRBV5-6 with TRBJ2-5; unclear D gene. Germline CDR1 reads SGHDT; CDR2 reads YYEEEE. V shed 4 bases and J shed 2 bases, with 3 bases lying between them. The CDR3 loop spans 11 amino acids. CDR3 in amino acids: CASSQQETQYF. The CDR3 nucleotides are TGTGCCAGCAGCCAACAAGAGACCCAGTACTTC.

The J gene is TRBJ1-2, the V gene TRBV9; the D gene is possibly TRBD1 (6 bases). CDR1 is SGDLS and CDR2 is YYNGEE in the germline V gene. The CDR3 contains 16 residues. The ends were cut back, 3 bases at V and 2 bases at J, with 17 bases in the middle. This CDR3 is CASSALDRDINYGYTF. The DNA for the CDR3 is TGTGCCAGCAGCGCCCTAGACCGGGACATAAACTATGGCTACACCTTC.